This T cell receptor beta chain was sequenced during a study of T cell changes during pregnancy in multiple sclerosis. Sequencing was performed with immunoSEQ multiplex PCR; in TCRdb, only in-frame clones are kept and a portion is missing. The data show roughly 29,000 clones, about 93% seen once. Germline values: CDR1 SGHTA, CDR2 FQGNSA. Trimming pared 1 base from V and 4 bases from J, leaving 9 bases between. The CDR3 is 14 residues long. The chain combines TRBV7-2 with TRBJ2-3; the D is unclear. Sequencing was performed on CD4+ T cells from peripheral blood mononuclear cells, taken after pregnancy. This receptor was taken from a female donor with multiple sclerosis, enrolled in a pregnancy study. CDR3 amino acids: CASSLGGPPDTQYF. The CDR3 DNA reads as TGTGCCAGCAGCTTAGGAGGCCCCCCAGATACGCAGTATTTT.